Presented here are 17 T cell receptor beta chains from one specimen sequenced in a study of beta chain features in type 1 diabetes. The study's findings and limits: A moderate, significant TCRB CDR3 shortening appeared in type 1 diabetes across four CD4+ subsets.

Their antigen targets remain unknown. All of the isolated RNA was reverse transcribed, so expressed TCRB transcripts were sequenced. TCRdb keeps only in-frame clones here, not all; method: immunoSEQ multiplex PCR. Of hundreds of thousands of clones listed, roughly 13% were seen once; the top ten hold approximately 0.022%. The specimen sequenced was naive CD4+ T cells from blood. Receptors were obtained from a man in his late teens or twenties with type 1 diabetes.

This clone turned up a few times. Other DNA sequences in this specimen translate into the identical CDR3. The J gene is TRBJ2-6, the V gene TRBV30, with unresolved D. This CDR3 has 12 residues. Germline V gene lookup returns CDR1 GTSNPN and CDR2 SVGIG (reference sequence). With 2 bases removed from V and 4 bases from J, the gap between germline ends came to 3 bases. CDR3 sequence (DNA): TGTGCCTGGAGTACGGGGGCCAACGTCCTGACTTTC. Encoded protein: CAWSTGANVLTF.

This clone was detected only a few times. V usage is TRBV2 and J usage is TRBJ1-2, with D possibly TRBD1 on 6 matching bases. The CDR3 is 14 residues long. V was clipped by 6 bases and J by 3 bases, with 14 bases between them. The germline CDR1 and CDR2 sequences are SNHLY and FYNNEI. The DNA for the CDR3 is TGTGCCAGCAGGGAACCGACAGGCTACTATGGCTACACCTTC. It codes for CASREPTGYYGYTF.

This clone was seen a few times. J is TRBJ2-2 and V is TRBV7-9; D is possibly TRBD1 or TRBD2 (5 bases each). Trimming shortened V by 0 bases and J by 7 bases, and 15 bases separated the two germline ends. Germline CDR1 and CDR2: SEHNR and FQNEAQ (reference sequence). The CDR3 totals 16 residues. CDR3 region: CASSLAPGPDLGELFF. CDR3 nucleotide sequence: TGTGCCAGCAGCTTAGCCCCGGGGCCTGATCTCGGGGAGCTGTTTTTT.

With regard to this clone: This sample includes further DNA sequences coding for the same CDR3. The CDR3 region is CASGGNYGYTF. The CDR3 bases are TGTGCCAGTGGAGGTAACTATGGCTACACCTTC. The chain employs TRBV2 and TRBJ1-2; D gene unclear. The CDR3 has 11 residues. Trimming took 9 bases from V and 1 from J, leaving 6 bases between them. Germline loops: CDR1 SNHLY, CDR2 FYNNEI.

This clone came up a few times. The chain carries TRBV4-2 and TRBJ2-2; 9 bases align to TRBD1. Germline values: CDR1 LGHNA, CDR2 YNFKEQ. The ends lost 4 bases at V and 4 bases at J; junction bases unmatched: 7. The CDR3 runs 16 residues. The CDR3 loop reads CASSPRTGEGTGELFF. The CDR3 coding sequence is TGTGCCAGCAGCCCTCGGACAGGGGAGGGCACCGGGGAGCTGTTTTTT.

The J gene is TRBJ1-2, the V gene TRBV5-8, with D uncertain. V dropped 1 base and J dropped 5 bases, with 15 bases sitting between them. This CDR3 comprises 15 residues. Germline V gene data show CDR1 as SGHTS and CDR2 as YDEGEE. CDR3 DNA: TGTGCCAGCAGCTTGACCACCGGGGTTTCTTATGGCTACACCTTC. It translates to CASSLTTGVSYGYTF.

The rearrangement uses TRBV29-1 and TRBJ2-5; the D gene is possibly TRBD1 (6 bases). The J call may be wrong; the DNA end is better matched by TRBJ2-7. The CDR3 has 14 residues. CDR1 is SQVTM, CDR2 ANQGSEA, per germline. CDR3: CSVELETGHYEQYF. The CDR3 DNA is TGCAGCGTTGAACTCGAGACAGGACACTACGAGCAGTACTTC.

The V and J genes are TRBV9 and TRBJ2-3, with D unresolved. Germline loops: CDR1 SGDLS, CDR2 YYNGEE. The CDR3 runs 14 residues. The V end was cut by 2 bases, the J end by 2 bases, with 9 bases between. In nucleotides, the CDR3 is TGTGCCAGCAGCGTCAGACTGATCACAGATACGCAGTATTTT. Translating gives CASSVRLITDTQYF.

The J gene is TRBJ1-2, the V gene TRBV4-1; no firm D call. The CDR3 extends over 13 amino acids. Germline assignment: CDR1 MGHRA and CDR2 YSYEKL. V lost 1 base and J lost 6, with 9 bases in between. The CDR3 sequence is CASSQASVDGYTF. The CDR3 nucleotides are TGCGCCAGCAGCCAAGCATCCGTCGATGGCTACACCTTC.

V is TRBV13 and J is TRBJ1-6; D is unclear. CDR1 and CDR2 from the germline V gene are PRHDT and FYEKMQ (reference sequence). This CDR3 spans 16 amino acids. V lost 0 bases, J lost 8 bases, and 14 bases lay in between. The CDR3 region has the DNA TGTGCCAGCAGCTTAGGCAACTCCATCGTGGATTCACCCCTCCACTTT. The encoded protein is CASSLGNSIVDSPLHF.

This chain connects TRBV29-1 to TRBJ2-7, with 7 bases identical to TRBD2. Losses at the gene ends were 0 bases for V and 2 bases for J; bases not matched to a gene: 7. The CDR3 runs 15 residues. CDR1 and CDR2 (germline): SQVTM, ANQGSEA. The CDR3 DNA follows: TGCAGCGTTGAAGAGCCCGGGAGGACACCCTACGAGCAGTACTTC. This translates into CSVEEPGRTPYEQYF.

V usage is TRBV7-2 and J usage is TRBJ1-2; no clear D. The CDR3 is 14 amino acids. The germline gives CDR1 SGHTA, CDR2 FQGNSA. V lost 5 bases and J lost 0, with 10 bases in between. CDR3 loop: CASSPGLSNYGYTF. The CDR3, as DNA: TGTGCCAGCAGCCCCGGACTTTCTAACTATGGCTACACCTTC. The complete variable domain, with remaining parts taken from reference TRBV7-2 and TRBJ1-2, reads GAGVSQSPSNKVTEKGKDVELRCDPISGHTALYWYRQSLGQGLEFLIYFQGNSAPDKSGLPSDRFSAERTGGSVSTLTIQRTQQEDSAVYLCASSPGLSNYGYTFGSGTRLTVV.

This clone has just a few counts. The sample has other DNA sequences that encode this CDR3 too. The rearrangement joins TRBV18 to TRBJ2-7, with unresolved D. The CDR3 is 12 amino acids. Germline-derived CDR1 and CDR2 are KGHSH and LQKENI. The V gene lost 1 base and the J gene lost 2 bases, with 3 bases spanning the gap. In DNA form, the CDR3 reads TGTGCCAGCTCACCACAGACCTACGAGCAGTACTTC. Encoded protein: CASSPQTYEQYF.

J is TRBJ2-5 and V is TRBV6-1; TRBD2 is a possible D gene (7 bases). The V and J ends lost 1 base and 5 bases respectively, with 11 bases between them. Germline V gene data show CDR1 as MNHNS and CDR2 as SASEGT. The CDR3 contains 14 residues. The CDR3 DNA is TGTGCCAGCAGTGAAGGTGGGGGGGCGGAGACCCAGTACTTC. Encoded protein: CASSEGGGAETQYF.

The chain couples TRBV7-9 to TRBJ2-7; possibly TRBD1 or TRBD2 for D (5 bases each). The germline V gene has CDR1 SEHNR and CDR2 FQNEAQ (reference sequence). There are 15 residues in the CDR3. V was trimmed by 0 bases and J by 5 bases, leaving 14 bases between them. The CDR3, as DNA: TGTGCCAGCAGCTTAGCGTCGGGGCCTCCCGACGAGCAGTACTTC. It yields the protein CASSLASGPPDEQYF.

The chain has TRBV19 and TRBJ2-6; TRBD1 is a possible D gene (5 bases). Per germline, CDR1 LNHDA and CDR2 SQIVND (reference sequence). The CDR3 has 14 residues. V was clipped by 5 bases and J by 2 bases, with 7 bases between them. CDR3 protein: CASSEGAGANVLTF. The CDR3 nucleotides read TGTGCCAGTAGTGAAGGGGCTGGGGCCAACGTCCTGACTTTC.

This clone was counted a few times. The chain recombines TRBV18 with TRBJ2-7, with D perhaps matching TRBD1 (5 bases). The V gene's germline CDR1 is KGHSH and CDR2 LQKENI. The CDR3 sequence is 14 residues long. Trimming took off 2 bases at V and 2 bases at J, with 10 bases between the two ends. This CDR3 is CASSPGPGPYEQYF. DNA of the CDR3: TGTGCCAGCTCACCAGGGCCAGGGCCCTACGAGCAGTACTTC. Variable domain in full (rest from reference TRBV18 and TRBJ2-7): NAGVMQNPRHLVRRRGQEARLRCSPMKGHSHVYWYRQLPEEGLKFMVYLQKENIIDESGMPKERFSAEFPKEGPSILRIQQVVRGDSAAYFCASSPGPGPYEQYFGPGTRLTVT.